Shown below are 8 T cell receptor beta chains from a single sample sequenced in a study of cytomegalovirus exposure and HLA in healthy donors. PCR employed 60 Vbeta and 13 Jbeta primers. Assay used: immunoSEQ multiplex PCR; TCRdb lists only in-frame clones, some missing. The table lists approximately 250,000 clones, more than 70% of them singletons, with about 0.45% in the top ten. Sample: PBMCs. The receptor source for this set is a boy younger than 18 in good health and CMV-seronegative.

The V gene is TRBV29-1, the J gene TRBJ2-5; 7 bases line up with TRBD2. CDR1 SQVTM and CDR2 ANQGSEA come from the germline V gene. This CDR3 spans 15 amino acids. V trimming: 2 bases; J trimming: 6 bases; junction bases outside the gene matches: 12. The CDR3 loop is CSVESRGEVRQTQYF. Here the CDR3 DNA reads TGCAGCGTTGAATCCCGGGGGGAGGTGAGGCAGACCCAGTACTTC.

The chain links TRBV2 to TRBJ2-5; 7 bases match TRBD2. V gave up 6 bases and J gave up 4 bases; unmatched junction bases: 8. Germline V gives CDR1 SNHLY, CDR2 FYNNEI. The CDR3 covers 14 residues. The CDR3 DNA reads TGTGCCAGCAGGGGAGGGATCGGGGTAGAGACCCAGTACTTC. Encoded protein: CASRGGIGVETQYF.

The genes are TRBV2 and TRBJ1-5, with 7 bases lining up with TRBD1. The CDR3 is 16 amino acids. Germline V lookup: CDR1 SNHLY, CDR2 FYNNEI. With 2 bases clipped from V and 5 bases from J, the junction kept 9 bases outside the gene matches. CDR3 region: CASSENVWGQHQPQHF. The CDR3 DNA is TGTGCCAGCAGTGAAAACGTTTGGGGACAGCATCAGCCCCAGCATTTT.

J is TRBJ2-3 and V is TRBV5-1; TRBD1 matches 7 bases. Germline V lookup: CDR1 SGHRS, CDR2 YFSETQ. The CDR3 consists of 13 residues. V lost 4 bases to trimming and J lost 4 bases; unmatched junction nucleotides: 3. The CDR3 DNA is TGCGCCAGCAGCCCTACAGGGGCAGATACGCAGTATTTT. Protein sequence: CASSPTGADTQYF. The full variable domain, rest sourced from reference TRBV5-1 and TRBJ2-3, is KAGVTQTPRYLIKTRGQQVTLSCSPISGHRSVSWYQQTPGQGLQFLFEYFSETQRNKGNFPGRFSGRQFSNSRSEMNVSTLELGDSALYLCASSPTGADTQYFGPGTRLTVL.

CDR3 loop: CASSEARGQHF. DNA of the CDR3: TGTGCCAGCAGTGAAGCGCGGGGTCAGCATTTT. The genes are TRBV2 and TRBJ1-5; D is undetermined. V was clipped by 0 bases and J by 13 bases, with 7 bases between them. Germline CDR1 is SNHLY and CDR2 is FYNNEI. This CDR3 comprises 11 residues.

The V and J genes are TRBV6-6 and TRBJ1-1; no reliable D call. Germline-derived CDR1 and CDR2 are MNHNY and SVGAGI (reference sequence). V gave up 2 bases and J gave up 5 bases, with 6 bases separating them. This CDR3 has 12 amino acids. The CDR3 sequence is CASSYLGTEAFF. CDR3 DNA: TGTGCCAGCAGTTACCTCGGGACTGAAGCTTTCTTT.

The gene calls are TRBV29-1 and TRBJ1-1; D is unclear. The V end was cut by 2 bases, the J end by 2 bases, with 15 bases between. This CDR3 region has 15 residues. The germline gives CDR1 SQVTM, CDR2 ANQGSEA. The CDR3 DNA is TGCAGCGTTGAAATGCGGCAGAGCCTCAACACTGAAGCTTTCTTT. This encodes CSVEMRQSLNTEAFF.

The chain joins TRBV6-6 to TRBJ1-5; 9 bases agree with TRBD1. The CDR3 has 15 amino acids. With 7 bases clipped from V and 1 base from J, the junction kept 5 bases outside the gene matches. Germline V lookup: CDR1 MNHNY, CDR2 SVGAGI (reference sequence). The CDR3 DNA sequence: TGTGCCAGCACCCGGGACAGGGTGAGCAATCAGCCCCAGCATTTT. Encoded protein: CASTRDRVSNQPQHF.